The text below deals with one T cell receptor beta chain. The CDR3 has 12 residues. The V end lost 9 bases, the J end lost 2 bases, and 7 bases lay between the germline ends. The V gene's germline CDR1 is SGHNT and CDR2 YENEEA. CD4+ cells underwent separation, giving CD45RA+ naive and CD45RA-negative memory subsets. These data come from a study of shared clonotypes between healthy human individuals. Study at large: The study drew on a couple of women and three men aged 18 to 49 as donors. Each donor's CD4 naive and CD4 memory cells filled three plates apiece, CD8 naive two, and CD8 memory one.

Sequencing was at deep level. Only in-frame clones appear in the TCRdb table, and some are missing; sequencing was by immunoSEQ multiplex PCR. The table shows a few million clones, with 80% to 95% occurring only once. The receptor comes from a young man in good health. Some clones in this sample may be carry-over from other donors' samples. This chain joins TRBV11-3 and TRBJ2-2, with unresolved D. Material for sequencing was naive CD4+ T cells from PBMCs. Subset described: CD45RA+ positively selected. CDR3 bases: TGTGCCAGGAAGGGTAACACCGGGGAGCTGTTTTTT. It encodes CARKGNTGELFF.